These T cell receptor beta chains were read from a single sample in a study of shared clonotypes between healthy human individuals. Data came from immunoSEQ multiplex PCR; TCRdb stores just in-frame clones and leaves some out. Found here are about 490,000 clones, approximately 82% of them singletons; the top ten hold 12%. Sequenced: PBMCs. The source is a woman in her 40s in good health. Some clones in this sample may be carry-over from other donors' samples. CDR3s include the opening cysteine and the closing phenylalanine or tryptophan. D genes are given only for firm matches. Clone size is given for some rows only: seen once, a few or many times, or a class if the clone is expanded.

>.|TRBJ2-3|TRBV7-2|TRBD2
CASSSRTSGRTDTQYF
TGTGCCAGCAGCTCACGGACTAGCGGGAGGACAGATACGCAGTATTTT
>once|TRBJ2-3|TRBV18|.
CASLGRENTDTQYF
TGTGCCAGCTTGGGACGGGAAAACACAGATACGCAGTATTTT
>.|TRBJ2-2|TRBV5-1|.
CASSLLQTSSGELFF
TGCGCCAGCAGCCTACTACAGACTAGTTCCGGGGAGCTGTTTTTT
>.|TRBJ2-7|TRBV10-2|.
CASSPSDGWGSYEQYF
TGCGCCAGCAGCCCGAGCGACGGTTGGGGGTCCTACGAGCAGTACTTC
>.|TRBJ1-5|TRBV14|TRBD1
CASDETGDRGGDSNQPQHF
TGTGCCAGCGACGAAACCGGGGACAGGGGAGGGGATAGCAATCAGCCCCAGCATTTT
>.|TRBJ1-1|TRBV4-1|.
CASSQVSGRNTEAFF
TGCGCCAGCAGCCAAGTATCAGGGAGGAACACTGAAGCTTTCTTT
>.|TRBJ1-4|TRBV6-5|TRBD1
CASSYGQGALEKLFF
TGTGCCAGCAGTTATGGACAGGGAGCCCTTGAAAAACTGTTTTTT
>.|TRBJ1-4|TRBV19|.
CASRIDGSNEKLFF
TGTGCCAGTAGGATTGACGGATCGAATGAAAAACTGTTTTTT
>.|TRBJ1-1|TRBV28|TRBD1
CASSLSNLEDRGETEAFF
TGTGCCAGCAGTTTATCTAACTTGGAGGACAGGGGTGAGACTGAAGCTTTCTTT
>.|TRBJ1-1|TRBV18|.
CASSPIKNTEAFF
TGTGCCAGCTCACCGATCAAGAACACTGAAGCTTTCTTT
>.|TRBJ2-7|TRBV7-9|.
CASSLFYEQYF
TGTGCCAGCAGCTTATTCTACGAGCAGTACTTC
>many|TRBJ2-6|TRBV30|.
CAWSTGGANVLTF
TGTGCCTGGAGTACGGGTGGGGCCAACGTCCTGACTTTC
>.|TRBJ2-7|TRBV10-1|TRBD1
CATSPGTEIYEQYF
TGCGCCACCTCCCCCGGGACAGAGATTTACGAGCAGTACTTC
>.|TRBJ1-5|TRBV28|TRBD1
CASRSKTGFGNQPQHF
TGTGCCAGCAGATCCAAGACAGGGTTCGGCAATCAGCCCCAGCATTTT
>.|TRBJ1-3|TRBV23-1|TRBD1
CASSRQGATGNTIYF
TGCGCCAGCAGTCGACAGGGGGCCACTGGAAACACCATATATTTT